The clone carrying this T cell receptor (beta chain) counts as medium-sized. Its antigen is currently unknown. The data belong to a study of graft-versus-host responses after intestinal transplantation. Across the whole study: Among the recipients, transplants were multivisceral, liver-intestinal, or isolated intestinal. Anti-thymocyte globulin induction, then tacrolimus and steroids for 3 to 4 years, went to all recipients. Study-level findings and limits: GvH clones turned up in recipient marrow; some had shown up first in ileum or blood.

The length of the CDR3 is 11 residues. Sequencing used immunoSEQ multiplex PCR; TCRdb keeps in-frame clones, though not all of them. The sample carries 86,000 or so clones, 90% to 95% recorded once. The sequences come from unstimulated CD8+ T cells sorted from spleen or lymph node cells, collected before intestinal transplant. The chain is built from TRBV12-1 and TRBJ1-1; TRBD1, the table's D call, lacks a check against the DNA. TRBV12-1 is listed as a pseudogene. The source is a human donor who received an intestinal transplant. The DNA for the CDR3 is TGTGCCAGCAGCTTAGGGACAGAAGCTTTCTTT. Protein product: CASSLGTEAFF.